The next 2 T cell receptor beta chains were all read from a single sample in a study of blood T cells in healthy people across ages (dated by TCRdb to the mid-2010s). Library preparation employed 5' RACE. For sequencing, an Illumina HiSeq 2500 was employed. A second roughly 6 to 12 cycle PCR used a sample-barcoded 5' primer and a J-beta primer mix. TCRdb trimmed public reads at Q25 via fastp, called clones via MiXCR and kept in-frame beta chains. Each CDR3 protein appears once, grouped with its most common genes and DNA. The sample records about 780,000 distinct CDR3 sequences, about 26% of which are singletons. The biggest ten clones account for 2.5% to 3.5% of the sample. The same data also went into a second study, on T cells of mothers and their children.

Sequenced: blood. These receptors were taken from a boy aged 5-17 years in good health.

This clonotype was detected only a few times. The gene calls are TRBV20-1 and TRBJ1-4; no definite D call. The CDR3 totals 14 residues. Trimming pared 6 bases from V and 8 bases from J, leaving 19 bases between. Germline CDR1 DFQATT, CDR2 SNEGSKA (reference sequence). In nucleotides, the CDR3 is TGCAGTGCCAAAAGGAGGGCAAAAGGGGAAAAACTGTTTTTT. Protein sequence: CSAKRRAKGEKLFF.

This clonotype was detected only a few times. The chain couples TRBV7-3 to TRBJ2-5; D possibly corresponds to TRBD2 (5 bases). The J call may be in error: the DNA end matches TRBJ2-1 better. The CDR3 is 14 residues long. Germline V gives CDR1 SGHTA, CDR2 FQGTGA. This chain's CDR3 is CASSSTRADNEQFF. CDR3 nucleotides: TGTGCCAGCAGCTCAACCAGAGCGGACAATGAGCAGTTCTTC.